This T cell receptor (beta chain) is drawn from a study of T-cell memory formation after mild COVID-19. Study findings and constraints: Later expanders leaned CD4+, whereas clones that contracted between day 15 and 85 were balanced CD4/CD8. Certain responding clones were present in pre-infection memory, suggesting participation of cross-reactive memory.

On this clonotype: The antigen remains undetermined.

CDR1 is DFQATT and CDR2 is SNEGSKA in the germline V gene (reference sequence). The CDR3 consists of 13 residues. TCRdb used MiXCR to reprocess the 5' RACE reads, holding one entry per CDR3 protein. Altogether under 450,000 distinct CDR3 sequences are present, 20% to 30% being singletons, with the ten largest covering 10% to 15%. The sequenced material came from PBMCs or a T cell subset sorted from them (not recorded which). The TCR was taken from an adult woman who had mild COVID-19 (a few samples of this study predate the infection). Cell type and time point are not known. The chain joins TRBV20-1 to TRBJ1-6, with D unresolved. The CDR3 loop reads CSAASRVGSPLHF. CDR3 nucleotide sequence: TGCAGCGCAGCATCGCGGGTTGGATCACCCCTCCACTTT.